This is a list of T cell receptor beta chains from one sample in a study of Graves' ophthalmopathy and Graves' hyperthyroidism. Using its own MiXCR run on the multiplex PCR reads, TCRdb lists one record per CDR3 protein. Here the sample spans roughly 1.1 million distinct CDR3 sequences, 35% to 40% being singletons. Sequencing input: peripheral blood or thyroid tissue (not recorded which). Every receptor here comes from an adult man with Graves' hyperthyroidism. Each CDR3 is given with its conserved first and last residue. The D gene is left open where the match is weak. Rows may omit the clone size; those that give it use once, few, many or a size class.

V	size	J	D	DNA	CDR3
TRBV20-1	few	TRBJ2-7	TRBD2	TGCAGTGCTAGAGACGCCGGGACTAGCGCCTACGAGCAGTACTTC	CSARDAGTSAYEQYF
TRBV10-3	.	TRBJ2-3	.	TGTGCCATCGGGGCGGGTCTTGGGGACACAGATACGCAGTATTTT	CAIGAGLGDTDTQYF
TRBV20-1	many	TRBJ1-1	.	TGCAGTGCTGCCCCTCCCACCAACGCTGAAGCTTTCTTT	CSAAPPTNAEAFF
TRBV12-3/TRBV12-4	many	TRBJ1-4	TRBD1	TGTGCCAGCAGTGCGGACAGGGTAGATGAAAAACTGTTTTTT	CASSADRVDEKLFF
TRBV20-1	many	TRBJ2-5	.	TGCAGTGCGTACAGGATCGGGGAGACCCAGTACTTC	CSAYRIGETQYF
TRBV7-8	many	TRBJ1-2	.	TGTGCCAGCAGCTTATGGTACAGACCGGATGGCTACACCTTC	CASSLWYRPDGYTF
TRBV12-3/TRBV12-4	many	TRBJ2-7	.	TGTGCCAGCAGTTCGACGACTGGCCCCTACGAGCAGTACTTC	CASSSTTGPYEQYF
TRBV29-1	many	TRBJ2-7	TRBD1	TGCAGCGTTGGGGACAGGGAGAGCTCCTACGAGCAGTACTTC	CSVGDRESSYEQYF
TRBV5-6	few	TRBJ1-4	.	TGTGCCAGCAGCTTGGACGATAATGAAAAACTGTTTTTT	CASSLDDNEKLFF
TRBV12-3/TRBV12-4	.	TRBJ2-5	TRBD2	TGTGCCAGCAGTTTCGAGCGGGGTCAGGTGACCCAGTACTTC	CASSFERGQVTQYF
TRBV6-5	.	TRBJ2-7	TRBD1	TGTGCCAGCAGTTACTCGACACAGGGGACCTACGAGCAGTACTTC	CASSYSTQGTYEQYF
TRBV14	many	TRBJ2-5	TRBD2	TGTGCCAGCAGCCAAGATACAGGAGCGGGAGGGCAGGAGACCCAGTACTTC	CASSQDTGAGGQETQYF
TRBV2	many	TRBJ2-5	TRBD2	TGTGCCAGCAGTGGGTTTTGGGGGGGGGAGACCCAGTACTTC	CASSGFWGGETQYF
TRBV14	few	TRBJ1-1	.	TGTGCCAGCAGCCAAAGGCACACTGAAGCTTTCTTT	CASSQRHTEAFF
TRBV9	.	TRBJ2-5	.	TGTGCCAGCAGCTCCGGGGACGGAGAGGCCCAGTACTTC	CASSSGDGEAQYF
TRBV5-4	few	TRBJ1-4	.	TGTGCCAGCAGCTTGTTAGCAGGGGAGGGAAAACTGTTTTTT	CASSLLAGEGKLFF
TRBV5-4	.	TRBJ2-5	.	TGTGCCAGCAGCTTTCGGGCACTCCAAGAGACCCAGTACTTC	CASSFRALQETQYF
TRBV14	once	TRBJ2-7	TRBD2	TGTGCCAGCAGCCCTTCTCGGACTAGCGGGAGTCGGAGGATATCAGGCTACGAGCAGTACTTC	CASSPSRTSGSRRISGYEQYF
TRBV10-2	many	TRBJ1-3	.	TGCGGGACACAAGCGCTCAGCTCTGGAAACACCATATATTTT	CGTQALSSGNTIYF
TRBV7-8	many	TRBJ2-7	.	TGTGCCAGCAGCGAAAAGACAGGTTCCGAGCAGTACTTC	CASSEKTGSEQYF
TRBV5-1	.	TRBJ2-7	TRBD2	TGCGCCAGCAGCTTCACCGGGACTAGCGGCTCCTACGAGCAGTACTTC	CASSFTGTSGSYEQYF
TRBV5-5	.	TRBJ2-7	.	TGTGCCAGCAGCTTGGTTGAAACAGGGAGAACCTACGAGCAGTACTTC	CASSLVETGRTYEQYF
TRBV18	few	TRBJ1-6	.	TGTGCCAGCTCACTTGGGATAGTTGCCCTTACGAAGTCACCCCTCCACTTT	CASSLGIVALTKSPLHF
TRBV10-3	many	TRBJ1-5	.	TGTGCCATCAGTGGGTCCCAGGGAGGAGTGCAGCCCCAGCATTTT	CAISGSQGGVQPQHF
TRBV7-9	.	TRBJ1-1	TRBD1	TGTGCCATGGGGACAGGGCTGGATGGAGCTTTCTTT	CAMGTGLDGAFF
TRBV12-3/TRBV12-4	few	TRBJ2-2	TRBD1	TGTGCCAGCACCTCCCTAGGGGGCTACGCGAACACCGGGGAGCTGTTTTTT	CASTSLGGYANTGELFF